Each of the 10 T cell receptor beta chains below was sequenced from the same sample in a study of cytomegalovirus exposure and HLA in healthy donors. PCR employed 60 Vbeta and 13 Jbeta primers. Method: immunoSEQ multiplex PCR; TCRdb's copy keeps in-frame clones and lacks some. The sample carries about 270,000 clones, just over 85% recorded once. Sequencing input: PBMCs. These receptors were collected from a man in his forties in good health and CMV-seropositive.

J is TRBJ2-5 and V is TRBV7-2; 8 bases line up with TRBD2. The V gene end was trimmed by 1 base and the J gene end by 4 bases; junction bases not matched to a gene: 8. Germline CDR1 is SGHTA and CDR2 is FQGNSA. The CDR3 is 16 residues long. The CDR3 bases are TGTGCCAGCAGCTTAGTTATAAGAAGCGGGGGAGAGACCCAGTACTTC. This gives the protein CASSLVIRSGGETQYF. The full variable domain, its missing parts supplied by reference TRBV7-2 and TRBJ2-5, is GAGVSQSPSNKVTEKGKDVELRCDPISGHTALYWYRQSLGQGLEFLIYFQGNSAPDKSGLPSDRFSAERTGGSVSTLTIQRTQQEDSAVYLCASSLVIRSGGETQYFGPGTRLLVL.

This clone appeared a single time. The rearrangement uses TRBV7-2 and TRBJ2-3; possibly TRBD2 for D (7 bases). V lost 1 base, J lost 4 bases, and 12 bases lay in between. This CDR3 spans 15 amino acids. CDR1 is SGHTA and CDR2 is FQGNSA in the germline V gene. DNA of the CDR3: TGTGCCAGCAGCTTAGGGGGGGGCTGGCCAGATACGCAGTATTTT. This translates into CASSLGGGWPDTQYF.

The chain combines TRBV29-1 with TRBJ2-6, with TRBD1 matching 9 bases. Germline CDR1 reads SQVTM; CDR2 reads ANQGSEA. The CDR3 is made up of 16 amino acids. V trimming: 5 bases; J trimming: 1 base; junction bases outside the gene matches: 6. The CDR3 coding sequence is TGCAGCGTTCCGGGGACAGGGAGTTCTGGGGCCAACGTCCTGACTTTC. Translating it yields CSVPGTGSSGANVLTF.

The J gene is TRBJ2-1, the V gene TRBV6-5; D unclear. The CDR3 runs 15 residues. Germline V CDR1 and CDR2: MNHEY, SVGAGI. V was pared by 3 bases and J by 2 bases, with 11 bases between. The CDR3 DNA sequence: TGTGCCAGCAGTTATTTCCAGAATGCCTACAATGAGCAGTTCTTC. Its protein is CASSYFQNAYNEQFF.

The chain recombines TRBV6-5 with TRBJ2-1; 9 positions match TRBD1. CDR1 MNHEY and CDR2 SVGAGI come from the germline V gene. V dropped 4 bases and J dropped 0; count of bases not matched to a gene: 4. The CDR3 covers 16 residues. CDR3 amino acids: CASSWDRVRSYNEQFF. CDR3 coding DNA: TGTGCCAGCAGTTGGGACAGGGTACGCTCCTACAATGAGCAGTTCTTC.

The rearrangement links TRBV7-8 to TRBJ2-7; TRBD1 might be the D (5 bases). Germline CDR1 and CDR2: SGHVS and FQNEAQ. The ends were cut back, 6 bases at V and 5 bases at J, with 14 bases in the middle. This CDR3 contains 13 residues. The CDR3 here is CASSTRGSNEQYF. As DNA, the CDR3 is TGTGCCAGCAGTACAAGGGGTTCCAACGAGCAGTACTTC.

The CDR3 nucleotides read TGTGCCAGCAGTTTCAAGGGGACAAACACTGAAGCTTTCTTT. Protein: CASSFKGTNTEAFF. This sequence joins TRBV27 and TRBJ1-1, with D tentatively TRBD1 (6 bases). Per germline, CDR1 MNHEY and CDR2 SMNVEV (reference sequence). Trimming stripped 3 bases from V and 2 bases from J, with 10 bases between. The CDR3 has 14 residues.

This CDR3 is CASSEVGSSAYYYNEQFF. The CDR3 region has the DNA TGTGCCAGCAGTGAAGTTGGGAGTAGCGCCTACTACTACAATGAGCAGTTCTTC. This sequence joins TRBV25-1 and TRBJ2-1, with D possibly being TRBD2 (5 bases). Germline V gene data show CDR1 as MGHDK and CDR2 as SYGVNS. The V and J ends lost 2 bases and 3 bases respectively, with 20 bases between them. CDR3 length: 18 residues.

This clone turned up a few times. The V call is TRBV6-4, the J call TRBJ2-7; tentatively, D is TRBD2 (5 bases). Germline lookup yields CDR1 MRHNA and CDR2 SNTAGT. The V gene lost 5 bases and the J gene lost 2 bases, with 22 bases spanning the gap. The CDR3 is 17 residues long. The CDR3 nucleotides read TGTGCCAGCAGTTACGGTCCGGTCGGGGATAAGACCTACGAGCAGTACTTC. Amino acid sequence: CASSYGPVGDKTYEQYF.

This clone was seen more than once but under ten times. This sequence joins TRBV6-1 and TRBJ2-2; the match to TRBD2 covers 8 bases. Germline loops: CDR1 MNHNS, CDR2 SASEGT. V lost 2 bases to trimming and J lost 2 bases; unmatched junction nucleotides: 4. This CDR3 comprises 16 residues. In DNA form, the CDR3 reads TGTGCCAGCAGTGAACTAGCGGGTGGAAACACCGGGGAGCTGTTTTTT. Translating it yields CASSELAGGNTGELFF.